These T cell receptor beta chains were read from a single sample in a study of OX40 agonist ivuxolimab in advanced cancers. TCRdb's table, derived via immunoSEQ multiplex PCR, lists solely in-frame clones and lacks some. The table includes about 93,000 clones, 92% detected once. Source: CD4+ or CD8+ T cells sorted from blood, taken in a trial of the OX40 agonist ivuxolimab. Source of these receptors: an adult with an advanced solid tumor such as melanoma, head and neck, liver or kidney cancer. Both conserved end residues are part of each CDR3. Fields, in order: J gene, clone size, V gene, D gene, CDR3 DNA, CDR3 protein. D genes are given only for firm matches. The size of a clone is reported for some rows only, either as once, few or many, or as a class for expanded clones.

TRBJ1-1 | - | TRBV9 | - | TGTGCCAGCAGCGTAGCTCTCAGGAACACTGAAGCTTTCTTT | CASSVALRNTEAFF
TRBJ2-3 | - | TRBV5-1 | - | TGCGCCAGCAGCTCTTCAGTGACAGATACGCAGTATTTT | CASSSSVTDTQYF
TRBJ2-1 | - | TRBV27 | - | TGTGCCAGCAGGCCCGGGGACTACAATGAGCAGTTCTTC | CASRPGDYNEQFF
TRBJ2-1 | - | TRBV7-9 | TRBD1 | TGTGCCAGCAGCCCACGAATCGGGACAGGTACCTCCTACAATGAGCAGTTCTTC | CASSPRIGTGTSYNEQFF
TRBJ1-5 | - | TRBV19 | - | TGTGCCAGTAGTAGAACAGGGATTAGCAATCAGCCCCAGCATTTT | CASSRTGISNQPQHF
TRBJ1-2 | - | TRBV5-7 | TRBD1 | TGTGCCAGCAGCTGGGGACAGGACTATGGCTACACCTTC | CASSWGQDYGYTF
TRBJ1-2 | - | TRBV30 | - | TGTGCCTGGAGCCTTAGGGGGGGGCCCTATGGCTACACCTTC | CAWSLRGGPYGYTF
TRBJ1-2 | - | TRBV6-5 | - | TGTGCCAGCAGACCCTCCGGCGGGGGTTCCTATGGCTACACCTTC | CASRPSGGGSYGYTF
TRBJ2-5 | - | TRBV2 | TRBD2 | TGTGCCAGCAGTGAAGACTCGGGGGGTGGTATGGAGACCCAGTACTTC | CASSEDSGGGMETQYF
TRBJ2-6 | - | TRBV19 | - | TGTGCCAGTAGTATATTCTTTGGGGCCAACGTCCTGACTTTC | CASSIFFGANVLTF
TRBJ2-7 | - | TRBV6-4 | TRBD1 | TGTGCCAGCACCGCAGGGGGTTCCTACGAGCAGTACTTC | CASTAGGSYEQYF
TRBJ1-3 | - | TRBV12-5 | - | TGTGCTAGTGGTTCGTTACCGCGGGCAGGGACCGGAAACACCATATATTTT | CASGSLPRAGTGNTIYF
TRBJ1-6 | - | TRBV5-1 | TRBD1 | TGCGCCAGCAGCGCCGGGACAGGCAATTCACCCCTCCACTTT | CASSAGTGNSPLHF
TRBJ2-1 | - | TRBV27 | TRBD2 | TGTGCCAGCAGTTCACACACTAGCGGGCTTATGAATGAGCAGTTCTTC | CASSSHTSGLMNEQFF
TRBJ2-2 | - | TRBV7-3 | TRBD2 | TGTGCCAGCAGCCCCCGGGGGGGGGCGAACACCGGGGAGCTGTTTTTT | CASSPRGGANTGELFF
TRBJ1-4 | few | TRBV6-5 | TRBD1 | TGTGCCAGCAGTTCCCGCCCTACAGGGGCTAATGAAAAACTGTTTTTT | CASSSRPTGANEKLFF
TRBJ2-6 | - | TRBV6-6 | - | TGTGCCAGCAGTTGGGGTGCCCCTGGGGCCAACGTCCTGACTTTC | CASSWGAPGANVLTF
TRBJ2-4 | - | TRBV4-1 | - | TGCGCCAGCAGCCAAGATATTGGAGTGGCGGGTATCGGTAAAAACATTCAGTACTTC | CASSQDIGVAGIGKNIQYF
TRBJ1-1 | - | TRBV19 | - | TGTGCCAGTAGCTCCATGGGAAACATGAACACTGAAGCTTTCTTT | CASSSMGNMNTEAFF
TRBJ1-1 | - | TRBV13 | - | TGTGCCAGCAGCTCCGTCGCTGAAGCTTTCTTT | CASSSVAEAFF
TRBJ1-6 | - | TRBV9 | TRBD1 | TGTGCCAGCAGCGTTTGGCCGGGACAGGGGAATTCACCCCTCCACTTT | CASSVWPGQGNSPLHF
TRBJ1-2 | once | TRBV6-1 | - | TGTGCCAGCAGTGAAGTTGGAGGGGTTGGCTACACCTTC | CASSEVGGVGYTF
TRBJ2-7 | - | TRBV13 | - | TGTGCCAGCAGCTTAACAGGAAAGGAAGGCGAGCAGTACTTC | CASSLTGKEGEQYF
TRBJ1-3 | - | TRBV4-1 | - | TGCGCCAGCAGCCAAGATACGGGTCCTGGAAACACCATATATTTT | CASSQDTGPGNTIYF
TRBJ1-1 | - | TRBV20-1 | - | TGCAGTGCTAGCAGGGTGGCTGAAGCTTTCTTT | CSASRVAEAFF
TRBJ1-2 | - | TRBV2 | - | TGTGCCAGCAGTCGGGCCCCCCTCGGCTACACCTTC | CASSRAPLGYTF
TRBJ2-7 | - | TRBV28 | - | TGTGCCAGCAGTTCCCCCCCGGGACACACCTACGAGCAGTACTTC | CASSSPPGHTYEQYF
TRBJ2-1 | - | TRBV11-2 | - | TGTGCCAGCAGCTTACGTCTGCAGATATACAATGAGCAGTTCTTC | CASSLRLQIYNEQFF
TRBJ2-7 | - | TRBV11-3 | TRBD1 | TGTGCCAGCAGCTTAATGACAGGGGGACACGAGCAGTACTTC | CASSLMTGGHEQYF
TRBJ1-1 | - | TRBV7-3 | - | TGTGCCAGCAGCCGATACCCCGGGACATATGAAGCTTTCTTT | CASSRYPGTYEAFF
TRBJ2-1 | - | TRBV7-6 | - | TGTGCCAGCAGCTTAGCAGCTTCTAGTATCTATCACAATGAGCAGTTCTTC | CASSLAASSIYHNEQFF
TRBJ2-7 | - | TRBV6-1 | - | TGTGCCAGCAGACCACAGGGTTTGGGCGAGCAGTACTTC | CASRPQGLGEQYF
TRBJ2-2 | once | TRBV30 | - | TGTGCCTGGAGTGTACTCTCCCGGGAGCTGTTTTTT | CAWSVLSRELFF
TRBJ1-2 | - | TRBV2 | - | TGTGCCAGCGAGAGGGATAACTATGGCTACACCTTC | CASERDNYGYTF
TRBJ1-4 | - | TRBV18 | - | TGTGCCAGCTCGATACAGGGAGTTGAAAAACTGTTTTTT | CASSIQGVEKLFF
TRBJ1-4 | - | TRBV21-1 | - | TGTGCCAGCATAAACCCCTACACTGCAACTAATGAAAAACTGTTTTTT | CASINPYTATNEKLFF